What follows are 21 T cell receptor beta chains derived from one specimen sequenced in a study of T cell repertoires in cytomegalovirus infection. Their specific antigens are unknown. Each CDR3 protein is one row after TCRdb ran MiXCR on the reads. This table has under 850,000 distinct CDR3 sequences, around 30% appearing once. This material consisted of cultured PBMCs, taken from culture after CMV antigen stimulation. The receptors were gathered from a human donor in good health (CMV status not recorded). Some clones in this sample may be carry-over from other donors' samples.

This clonotype has only a few counts. V usage is TRBV7-9 and J usage is TRBJ2-3; D uncertain. Germline CDR1 reads SEHNR; CDR2 reads FQNEAQ (reference sequence). The CDR3 runs to 15 residues. The ends were cut back, 4 bases at V and 4 bases at J, with 15 bases in the middle. CDR3 DNA: TGTGCCAGCAGCTCTCACCGAAGTGGGCCAGATACGCAGTATTTT. It is translated as CASSSHRSGPDTQYF.

The V call is TRBV18, the J call TRBJ2-5; maybe TRBD2 (5 bases). Germline values: CDR1 KGHSH, CDR2 LQKENI. The CDR3 has 16 amino acids. Trimming took off 2 bases at V and 4 bases at J, with 17 bases between the two ends. The CDR3 is CASSPSLRARLETQYF. The CDR3 DNA sequence: TGTGCCAGCTCACCAAGTTTGAGGGCTCGGTTAGAGACCCAGTACTTC.

V is TRBV12-3 or TRBV12-4 and J is TRBJ2-2; D uncertain. Trimming pared 3 bases from V and 3 bases from J, leaving 5 bases between. The CDR3 is 13 residues long. The CDR3 bases are TGTGCCAGCAGTTTCCGTCACACCGGGGAGCTGTTTTTT. The encoded protein is CASSFRHTGELFF.

The chain joins TRBV29-1 to TRBJ1-5; D might be TRBD1 (5 bases). Deletions cut 6 bases from V and 5 bases from J, with 14 bases between. The germline CDR1 and CDR2 sequences are SQVTM and ANQGSEA. The CDR3 runs to 13 residues. CDR3 amino acids: CSVETDADQPQHF. CDR3 DNA sequence: TGCAGCGTCGAGACAGACGCGGATCAGCCCCAGCATTTT.

The chain combines TRBV6-2 or TRBV6-3 with TRBJ2-4; D is tentatively TRBD1 or TRBD2 (5 bases each). The V and J ends lost 7 bases and 0 bases respectively, with 16 bases between them. The CDR3 sequence is 16 residues long. The V gene's germline CDR1 is MNHEY and CDR2 SVGEGT. The CDR3 sequence: CASNNVGTVAKNIQYF. CDR3 nucleotide sequence: TGTGCCAGCAATAACGTCGGGACGGTAGCCAAAAACATTCAGTACTTC.

The rearrangement uses TRBV10-3 and TRBJ2-5; TRBD2 might be the D (6 bases). The CDR3 consists of 14 residues. Germline loops: CDR1 ENHRY, CDR2 SYGVKD. The ends were cut back, 2 bases at V and 0 bases at J, with 7 bases in the middle. In DNA form, the CDR3 reads TGTGCCATCAGTGAGCGGGGGAACCAAGAGACCCAGTACTTC. Translated, it gives CAISERGNQETQYF.

This clonotype was seen a handful of times. The V call is TRBV6-5, the J call TRBJ1-6, with 8 bases fitting TRBD1. CDR1 MNHEY and CDR2 SVGAGI come from the germline V gene. V lost 1 base and J lost 7; bases outside the gene matches: 9. This CDR3 has 17 residues. The DNA of the CDR3 is TGTGCCAGCAGTTACTTCGCAGGGGGCGCGGGGAATTCACCCCTCCACTTT. Translation gives CASSYFAGGAGNSPLHF.

This clonotype was picked up a small number of times. V and J are TRBV7-8 and TRBJ2-2; 9 positions match TRBD1. V gave up 6 bases and J gave up 4 bases; unmatched junction bases: 12. The CDR3 loop spans 17 amino acids. Germline CDR1 is SGHVS and CDR2 is FQNEAQ. DNA of the CDR3: TGTGCCAGCAGTCTAGGGTTACAGGGGGCGCTCACCGGGGAGCTGTTTTTT. Encoded protein: CASSLGLQGALTGELFF.

This clonotype showed up many times. The chain uses TRBV7-2 and TRBJ2-6, with 7 bases identical to TRBD1. The germline gives CDR1 SGHTA, CDR2 FQGNSA. The ends lost 4 bases at V and 4 bases at J; junction bases unmatched: 4. CDR3 length: 15 residues. The CDR3 region is CASSSTGIGANVLTF. CDR3 sequence (DNA): TGTGCCAGCAGCTCGACAGGGATCGGGGCCAACGTCCTGACTTTC.

This CDR3 is CSVEIERGFKGEAFF. Here the CDR3 DNA reads TGCAGCGTTGAAATCGAGCGAGGATTTAAGGGTGAAGCTTTCTTT. The V call is TRBV29-1, the J call TRBJ1-1; D unresolved. Germline V gives CDR1 SQVTM, CDR2 ANQGSEA. Trimming cost V 2 bases and J 7 bases, with 20 bases left between them. This CDR3 region has 15 residues.

The chain recombines TRBV7-6 with TRBJ1-1; D is ambiguous. Germline V gene data show CDR1 as SGHVS and CDR2 as FNYEAQ. Trimming cost V 0 bases and J 11 bases, with 13 bases left between them. The CDR3 loop spans 13 amino acids. For the CDR3, the DNA is TGTGCCAGCAGCTTAGCGGAGGGTTATGGGGCTTTCTTT. Translating gives CASSLAEGYGAFF.

The genes are TRBV5-1 and TRBJ2-2; 8 nucleotides agree with TRBD2. The CDR3 runs 18 residues. The germline gives CDR1 SGHRS, CDR2 YFSETQ. Unmatched junction bases numbered 10, after V lost 0 bases and J lost 3 bases. The CDR3 coding sequence is TGCGCCAGCAGCTTGGGACCCCGCGGGGGGCGCGACACCGGGGAGCTGTTTTTT. Protein product: CASSLGPRGGRDTGELFF.

This sequence joins TRBV12-3 or TRBV12-4 and TRBJ2-2; TRBD2 aligns across 7 bases. CDR3 size: 14 residues. V lost 6 bases and J lost 7; bases outside the gene matches: 8. The CDR3 reads CASRGAGRGGELFF. The CDR3 coding sequence is TGTGCCAGCAGAGGAGCAGGGAGGGGCGGGGAGCTGTTTTTT.

This clonotype was counted at least ten times. The CDR3 coding sequence is TGTGCCAGCAGCCCGAGTGTCCACGAGCAGTACTTC. Encoded protein: CASSPSVHEQYF. The chain recombines TRBV7-2 with TRBJ2-7; D is unresolved. Germline CDR1 is SGHTA and CDR2 is FQGNSA. The length of the CDR3 is 12 residues. The V gene lost 5 bases and the J gene lost 5 bases, with 10 bases spanning the gap.

Many counts were recorded for this clonotype. The chain links TRBV7-9 to TRBJ1-1; D not resolved. There are 13 residues in the CDR3. V gave up 1 base and J gave up 4 bases, with 7 bases separating them. Germline loops: CDR1 SEHNR, CDR2 FQNEAQ (reference sequence). CDR3 DNA sequence: TGTGCCAGCAGCTTAGGACCCCGCACTGAAGCTTTCTTT. This encodes CASSLGPRTEAFF. Together with reference TRBV7-9 and TRBJ1-1, the CDR3 gives the full variable domain: DTGVSQNPRHKITKRGQNVTFRCDPISEHNRLYWYRQTLGQGPEFLTYFQNEAQLEKSRLLSDRFSAERPKGSFSTLEIQRTEQGDSAMYLCASSLGPRTEAFFGQGTRLTVV.

Note on this clonotype: This sequence may be a read error, since a much larger clone differs from it by one base. V and J are TRBV7-2 and TRBJ1-6; D ambiguous. Trimming took 5 bases from V and 10 from J, leaving 27 bases between them. This CDR3 has 18 amino acids. CDR1 SGHTA and CDR2 FQGNSA come from the germline V gene. The CDR3 is CASSLGRAPAARNSPLHF. The CDR3 bases are TGTGCCAGCAGCCTAGGGAGAGCGCCGGCCGCCCGAAACTCACCCCTCCACTTT. The complete variable domain, with remaining parts taken from reference TRBV7-2 and TRBJ1-6, reads GAGVSQSPSNKVTEKGKDVELRCDPISGHTALYWYRQSLGQGLEFLIYFQGNSAPDKSGLPSDRFSAERTGGSVSTLTIQRTQQEDSAVYLCASSLGRAPAARNSPLHFGNGTRLTVT.

The CDR3 nucleotides read TGTGCCAGCAGTACAGGGTGGGGCGAGCAGTACTTC. Translated: CASSTGWGEQYF. V and J are TRBV6-5 and TRBJ2-7; perhaps TRBD1 as D (6 bases). Trimming took 5 bases from V and 6 from J, leaving 11 bases between them. The CDR3 is 12 amino acids. CDR1 is MNHEY, CDR2 SVGAGI, per germline.

The chain employs TRBV10-3 and TRBJ1-4, with TRBD1 matching over 7 bases. In germline, CDR1 is ENHRY, CDR2 SYGVKD. V dropped 11 bases and J dropped 3; count of bases not matched to a gene: 9. The CDR3 runs to 14 residues. The CDR3 region is CAVGSGGANEKLFF. The CDR3 nucleotides are TGTGCCGTCGGCTCAGGGGGAGCTAATGAAAAACTGTTTTTT.

This chain links TRBV9 with TRBJ2-1; 13 nucleotides agree with TRBD2. The germline CDR1 and CDR2 sequences are SGDLS and YYNGEE. The J segment lost 5 bases and the V segment lost 4 bases, leaving 9 bases of the junction unmatched. The CDR3 is 17 amino acids. Written as DNA, the CDR3 is TGTGCCAGCAGCCCCATCCTCGGGACTAGCGGGGACAATGAGCAGTTCTTC. As protein: CASSPILGTSGDNEQFF.

This clonotype was counted ten times or more. The chain joins TRBV7-2 to TRBJ1-4, with D unresolved. Germline CDR1 and CDR2: SGHTA and FQGNSA. V was pared by 2 bases and J by 3 bases, with 19 bases between. The CDR3 runs to 18 residues. CDR3 DNA sequence: TGTGCCAGCAGCTTATCAGCAGTGGGGTCCGGAGCTAATGAAAAACTGTTTTTT. Translated, it gives CASSLSAVGSGANEKLFF.

This sequence joins TRBV27 and TRBJ2-2, with 7 bases aligning to TRBD2. Trimming at V came to 3 bases and at J to 5 bases, leaving 9 bases not matched to a gene. The CDR3 has 16 amino acids. The germline CDR1 and CDR2 sequences are MNHEY and SMNVEV (reference sequence). The CDR3 sequence: CASSLLSARETGELFF. CDR3 DNA sequence: TGTGCCAGCAGTTTGCTCAGCGCGCGGGAGACCGGGGAGCTGTTTTTT.